This T cell receptor beta chain comes out of a study of Ad26.COV2.S vaccination and SARS-CoV-2 variants. Sample treatment: some 19 received Ad26.COV2.S at low or high dose, single or two shots; 5 received placebo; per-sample allocation not given. Following the first vaccine or placebo injection, samples were taken on day 63. This Boston cohort included adults aged 18-55 years. CDR1 SNHLY and CDR2 FYNNEI come from the germline V gene. Trimming took off 4 bases at V and 5 bases at J, with 11 bases between the two ends. The CDR3 loop spans 14 amino acids. Repertoires were generated with immunoSEQ multiplex PCR, while TCRdb's copy carries only in-frame clones and drops some. Found here are a few hundred thousand clones, roughly 84% of them singletons; the top ten hold around 3.6%.

The sample here was peripheral blood, taken in a trial of Ad26.COV2.S vaccine versus placebo. The V gene is TRBV2, the J gene TRBJ2-2, with D maybe TRBD2 (6 bases). The receptor comes from a person between 18 and 59 years old who received the Ad26.COV2.S COVID-19 vaccine or a placebo. CDR3 coding DNA: TGTGCCAGCAGTGTTGGAGCGGGTACCGGGGAGCTGTTTTTT. Translated, it gives CASSVGAGTGELFF.